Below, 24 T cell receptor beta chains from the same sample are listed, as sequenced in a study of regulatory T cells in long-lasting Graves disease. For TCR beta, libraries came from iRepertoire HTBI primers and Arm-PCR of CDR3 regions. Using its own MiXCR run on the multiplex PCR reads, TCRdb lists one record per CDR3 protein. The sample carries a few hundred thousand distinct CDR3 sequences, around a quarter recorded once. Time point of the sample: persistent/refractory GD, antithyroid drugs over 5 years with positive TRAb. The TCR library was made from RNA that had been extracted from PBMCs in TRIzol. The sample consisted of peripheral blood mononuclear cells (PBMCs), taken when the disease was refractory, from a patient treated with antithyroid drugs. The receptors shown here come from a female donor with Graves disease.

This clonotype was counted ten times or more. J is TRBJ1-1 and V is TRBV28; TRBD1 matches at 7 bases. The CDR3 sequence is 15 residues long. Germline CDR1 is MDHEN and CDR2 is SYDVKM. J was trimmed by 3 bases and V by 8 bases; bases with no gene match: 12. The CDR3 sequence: CASGTFEGAYTEAFF. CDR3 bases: TGTGCCAGCGGGACCTTCGAGGGGGCCTACACTGAAGCTTTCTTT.

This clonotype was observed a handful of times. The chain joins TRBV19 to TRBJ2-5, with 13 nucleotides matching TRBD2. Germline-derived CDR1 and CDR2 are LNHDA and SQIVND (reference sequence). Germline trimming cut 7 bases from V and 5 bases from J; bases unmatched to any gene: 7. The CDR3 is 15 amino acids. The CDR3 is CASTIGTSGIETQYF. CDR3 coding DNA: TGTGCCAGTACCATCGGGACTAGCGGGATTGAGACCCAGTACTTC.

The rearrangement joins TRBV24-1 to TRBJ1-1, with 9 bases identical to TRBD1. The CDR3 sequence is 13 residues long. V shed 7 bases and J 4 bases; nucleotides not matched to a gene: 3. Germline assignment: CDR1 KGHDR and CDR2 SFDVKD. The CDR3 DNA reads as TGTGCCACCAGGGGACAGGGAGGCACTGAAGCTTTCTTT. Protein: CATRGQGGTEAFF.

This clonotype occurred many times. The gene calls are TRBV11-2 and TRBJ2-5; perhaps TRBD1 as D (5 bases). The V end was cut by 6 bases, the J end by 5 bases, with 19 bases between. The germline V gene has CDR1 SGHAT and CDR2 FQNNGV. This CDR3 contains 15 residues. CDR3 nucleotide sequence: TGTGCCAGCAGATCAGACGGTGCAGGGATGGAGACCCAGTACTTC. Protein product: CASRSDGAGMETQYF.

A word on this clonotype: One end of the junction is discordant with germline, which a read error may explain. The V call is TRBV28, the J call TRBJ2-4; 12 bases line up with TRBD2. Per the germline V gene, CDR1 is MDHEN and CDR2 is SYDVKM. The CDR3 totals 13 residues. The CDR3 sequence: CASSSRLAGDMGF. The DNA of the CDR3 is TGTGCCAGCAGTTCCAGACTAGCGGGAGATATGGGCTTC.

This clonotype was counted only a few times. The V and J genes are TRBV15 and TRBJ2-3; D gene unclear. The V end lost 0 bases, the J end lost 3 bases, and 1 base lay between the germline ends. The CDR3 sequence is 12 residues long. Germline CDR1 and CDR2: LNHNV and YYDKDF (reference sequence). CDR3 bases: TGTGCCACCAGCAGAGAGACAGATACGCAGTATTTT. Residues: CATSRETDTQYF.

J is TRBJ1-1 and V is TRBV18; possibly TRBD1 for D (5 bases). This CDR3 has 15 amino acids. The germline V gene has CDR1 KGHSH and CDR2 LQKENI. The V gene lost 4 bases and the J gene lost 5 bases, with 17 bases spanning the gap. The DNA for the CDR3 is TGTGCCAGCTCACTCGGTGGGGGAAAAGGGACTGAAGCTTTCTTT. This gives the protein CASSLGGGKGTEAFF.

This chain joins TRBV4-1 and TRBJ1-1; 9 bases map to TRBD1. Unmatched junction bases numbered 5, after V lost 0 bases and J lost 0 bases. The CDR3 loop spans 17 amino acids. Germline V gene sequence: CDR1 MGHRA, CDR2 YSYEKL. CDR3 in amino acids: CASSQEGTGRVNTEAFF. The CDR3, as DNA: TGCGCCAGCAGCCAAGAGGGGACAGGGAGGGTGAACACTGAAGCTTTCTTT.

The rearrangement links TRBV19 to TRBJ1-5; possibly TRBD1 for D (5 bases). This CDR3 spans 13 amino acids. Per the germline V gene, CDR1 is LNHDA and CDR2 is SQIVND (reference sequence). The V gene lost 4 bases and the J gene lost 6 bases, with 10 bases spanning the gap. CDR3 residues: CASSTGQVQPQHF. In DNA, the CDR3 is TGTGCCAGTAGTACAGGGCAGGTTCAGCCCCAGCATTTT.

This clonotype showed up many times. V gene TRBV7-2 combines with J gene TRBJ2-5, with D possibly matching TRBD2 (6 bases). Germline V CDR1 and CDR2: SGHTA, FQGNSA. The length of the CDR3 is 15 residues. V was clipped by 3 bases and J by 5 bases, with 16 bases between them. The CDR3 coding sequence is TGTGCCAGCAGCTTGGACGAGACTAGAGCTGAGACCCAGTACTTC. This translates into CASSLDETRAETQYF.

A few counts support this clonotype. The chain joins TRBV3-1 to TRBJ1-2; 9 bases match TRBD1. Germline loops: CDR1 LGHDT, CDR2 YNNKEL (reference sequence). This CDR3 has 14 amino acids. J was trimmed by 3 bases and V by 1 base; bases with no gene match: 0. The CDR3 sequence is CASSQGTGDYGYTF. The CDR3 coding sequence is TGTGCCAGCAGCCAAGGGACAGGGGACTATGGCTACACCTTC.

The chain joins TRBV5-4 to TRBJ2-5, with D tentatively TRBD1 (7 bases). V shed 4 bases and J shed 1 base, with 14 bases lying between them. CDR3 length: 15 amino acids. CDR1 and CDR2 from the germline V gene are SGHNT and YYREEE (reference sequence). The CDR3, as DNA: TGTGCCAGCAGCGGATCAGGGGGGAGCCAAGAGACCCAGTACTTC. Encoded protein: CASSGSGGSQETQYF. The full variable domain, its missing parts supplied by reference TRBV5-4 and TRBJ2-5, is ETGVTQSPTHLIKTRGQQVTLRCSSQSGHNTVSWYQQALGQGPQFIFQYYREEENGRGNFPPRFSGLQFPNYSSELNVNALELDDSALYLCASSGSGGSQETQYFGPGTRLLVL.

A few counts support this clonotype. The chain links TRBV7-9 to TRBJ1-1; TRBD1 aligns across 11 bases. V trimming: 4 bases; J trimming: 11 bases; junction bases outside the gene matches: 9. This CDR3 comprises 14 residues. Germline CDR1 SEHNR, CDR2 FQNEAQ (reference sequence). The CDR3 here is CASSSAGTGGFAFF. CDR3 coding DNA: TGTGCCAGCAGCTCAGCCGGGACAGGGGGGTTTGCTTTCTTT.

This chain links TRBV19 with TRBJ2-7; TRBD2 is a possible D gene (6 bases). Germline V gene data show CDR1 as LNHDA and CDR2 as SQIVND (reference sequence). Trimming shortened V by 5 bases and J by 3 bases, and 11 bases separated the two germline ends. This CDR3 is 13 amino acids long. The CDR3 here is CASSLVADYEQYF. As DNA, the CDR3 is TGTGCCAGTAGTCTCGTAGCGGACTACGAGCAGTACTTC.

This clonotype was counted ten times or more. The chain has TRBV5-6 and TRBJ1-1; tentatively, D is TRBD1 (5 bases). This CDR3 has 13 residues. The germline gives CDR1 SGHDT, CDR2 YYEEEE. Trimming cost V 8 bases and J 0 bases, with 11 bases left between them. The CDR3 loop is CASTGGMNTEAFF. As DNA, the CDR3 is TGTGCCAGTACAGGTGGGATGAACACTGAAGCTTTCTTT. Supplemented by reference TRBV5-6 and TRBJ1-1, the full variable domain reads DAGVTQSPTHLIKTRGQQVTLRCSPKSGHDTVSWYQQALGQGPQFIFQYYEEEERQRGNFPDRFSGHQFPNYSSELNVNALLLGDSALYLCASTGGMNTEAFFGQGTRLTVV.

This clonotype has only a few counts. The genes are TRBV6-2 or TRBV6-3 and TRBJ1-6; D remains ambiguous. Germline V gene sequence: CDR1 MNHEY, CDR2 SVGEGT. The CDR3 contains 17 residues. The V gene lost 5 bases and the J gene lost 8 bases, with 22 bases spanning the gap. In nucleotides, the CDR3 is TGTGCCAGCAGTCCTCGATTAGTGAGCCAGGTGTATTCACCCCTCCACTTT. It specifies CASSPRLVSQVYSPLHF.

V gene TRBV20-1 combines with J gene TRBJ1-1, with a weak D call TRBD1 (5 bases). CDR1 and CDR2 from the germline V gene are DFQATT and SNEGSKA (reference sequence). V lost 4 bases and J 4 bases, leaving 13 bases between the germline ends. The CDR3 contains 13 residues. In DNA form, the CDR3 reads TGCAGTGCTAACACCCCGGGGGGCACTGAAGCTTTCTTT. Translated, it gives CSANTPGGTEAFF.

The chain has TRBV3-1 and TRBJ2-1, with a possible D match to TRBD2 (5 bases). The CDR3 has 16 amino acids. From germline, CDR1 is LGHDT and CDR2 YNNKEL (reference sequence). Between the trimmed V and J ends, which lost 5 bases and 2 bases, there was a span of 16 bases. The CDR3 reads CASSFGRSGAYNEQFF. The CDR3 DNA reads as TGTGCCAGCAGCTTCGGTCGCAGCGGAGCCTACAATGAGCAGTTCTTC.

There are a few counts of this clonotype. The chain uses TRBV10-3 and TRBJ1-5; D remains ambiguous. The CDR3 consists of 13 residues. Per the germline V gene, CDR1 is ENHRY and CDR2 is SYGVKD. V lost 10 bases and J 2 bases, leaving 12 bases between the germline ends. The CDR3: CATPLGGNQPQHF. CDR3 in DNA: TGTGCCACCCCCCTCGGGGGCAATCAGCCCCAGCATTTT.

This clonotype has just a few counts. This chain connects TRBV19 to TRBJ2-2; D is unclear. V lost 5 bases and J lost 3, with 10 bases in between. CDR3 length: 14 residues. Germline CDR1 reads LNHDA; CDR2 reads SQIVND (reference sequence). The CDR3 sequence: CASSPTVYTGELFF. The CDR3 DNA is TGTGCCAGTAGTCCCACGGTCTACACCGGGGAGCTGTTTTTT.

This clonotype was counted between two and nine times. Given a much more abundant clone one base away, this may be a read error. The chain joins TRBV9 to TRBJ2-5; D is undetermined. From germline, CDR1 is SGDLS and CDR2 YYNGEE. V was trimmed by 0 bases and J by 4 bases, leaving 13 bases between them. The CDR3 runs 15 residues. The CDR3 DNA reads TGTGCCAGCAGCGTAGACTGGACGGTCGGAGAGACCCAGTACTTC. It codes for CASSVDWTVGETQYF.

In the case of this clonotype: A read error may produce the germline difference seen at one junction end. The chain's CDR3 is CASSTGTGGYEKLLF. CDR3 bases: TGCGCCAGCAGCACAGGGACAGGGGGGTATGAAAAACTGCTTTTT. The V and J genes are TRBV5-1 and TRBJ1-4; 11 nucleotides align to TRBD1. The CDR3 runs 15 residues. CDR1 is SGHRS, CDR2 YFSETQ, per germline.

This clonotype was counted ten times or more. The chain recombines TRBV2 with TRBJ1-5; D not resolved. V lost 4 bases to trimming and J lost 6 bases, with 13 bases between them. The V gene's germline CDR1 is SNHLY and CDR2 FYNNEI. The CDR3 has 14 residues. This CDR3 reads CASSGRDPGQPQHF. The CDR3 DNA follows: TGTGCCAGCAGTGGACGGGATCCGGGTCAGCCCCAGCATTTT.

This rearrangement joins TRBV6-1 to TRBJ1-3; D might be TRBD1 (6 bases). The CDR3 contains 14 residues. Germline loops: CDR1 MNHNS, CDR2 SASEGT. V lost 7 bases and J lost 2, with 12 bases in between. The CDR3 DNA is TGTGCCAGCATCGGGAGGGGGGCTGGAAACACCATATATTTT. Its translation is CASIGRGAGNTIYF.